The source of this TCR beta chain is a study of a mutant IDH1 vaccine in newly diagnosed glioma. The table came from immunoSEQ multiplex PCR; TCRdb's copy has only in-frame clones and leaves some out. Of fewer than 70,000 clones in the sample, about 80% are singletons; the top ten hold around 3.5%. Note on this clone: The antigen is unknown.

V dropped 8 bases and J dropped 7; count of bases not matched to a gene: 4. Per germline, CDR1 SGHDN and CDR2 FVKESK. The CDR3 runs to 13 residues. Time point meaning: week 11, during vaccination. One vaccine dose held 300 ug of mutant IDH1 20-mer peptide and came with topical imiquimod. The TCR was taken from a man aged 25 to 40 with glioma. The material was PBMCs, obtained from a glioma patient whose treatment included an IDH1 peptide vaccine. The J gene is TRBJ2-1, the V gene TRBV14; 11 bases are shared with TRBD2. CDR3 amino acids: CASFSGGANEQFF. CDR3 nucleotides: TGTGCCAGCTTTAGCGGGGGGGCAAATGAGCAGTTCTTC.